This TCR beta chain was sequenced for a study of early T cells in non-severe SARS-CoV-2 infection. In the study overall: With bulk RNA from unsorted whole blood as input, sequencing yielded unpaired chains.

V lost 1 base and J lost 1; bases outside the gene matches: 2. The CDR3 extends over 16 amino acids. Germline V gene lookup returns CDR1 SGHVS and CDR2 FNYEAQ. Attached unique molecular identifiers marked individual cDNA molecules. TCRdb passed the 5' RACE reads through MiXCR, listing each CDR3 protein once. This sample has about 97,000 distinct CDR3 sequences, with 11% found just once. The sequences come from whole blood, collected at baseline. The clonotype was recovered from an adult who was a healthcare worker with PCR-confirmed SARS-CoV-2 infection or an uninfected control (not recorded which). This chain joins TRBV7-6 and TRBJ2-2; 8 bases fit TRBD1. CDR3 protein: CASSLGTGMNTGELFF. The DNA of the CDR3 is TGTGCCAGCAGCTTAGGGACAGGGATGAACACCGGGGAGCTGTTTTTT.